These 16 T cell receptor beta chains originate from one sample sequenced in a study of blood T cell repertoires in COVID-19. Produced via immunoSEQ multiplex PCR; TCRdb's table is partial and in-frame only. The sample shows 400,000 to 550,000 clones, 70% to 90% of them seen only once. Sequencing input: PBMCs or T cells enriched from blood (not recorded which). Source of these receptors: a young woman with acute COVID-19.

The chain joins TRBV5-4 to TRBJ1-2; D gene ambiguous. Germline CDR1 reads SGHNT; CDR2 reads YYREEE (reference sequence). The CDR3 length is 13 residues. V was pared by 2 bases and J by 7 bases, with 12 bases between. The CDR3: CASSFWENGGYTF. Here the CDR3 DNA reads TGTGCCAGCAGCTTCTGGGAGAACGGTGGCTACACCTTC.

The chain has TRBV4-3 and TRBJ2-3; 10 nucleotides match TRBD2. V shed 2 bases and J 4 bases; nucleotides not matched to a gene: 6. There are 16 residues in the CDR3. Per the germline V gene, CDR1 is LGHNA and CDR2 is YSLEER. CDR3 in DNA: TGCGCCAGCAGCCAAAAGCGGGAGGGGGGTGCAGATACGCAGTATTTT. Translating gives CASSQKREGGADTQYF.

V and J are TRBV13 and TRBJ2-2; TRBD1 matches 8 bases. In germline, CDR1 is PRHDT, CDR2 FYEKMQ (reference sequence). The ends lost 6 bases at V and 6 bases at J; junction bases unmatched: 6. CDR3 length: 14 residues. CDR3 coding DNA: TGTGCCAGCAGAGGCGGGACAGGATCCGGGGAGCTGTTTTTT. Encoded protein: CASRGGTGSGELFF.

This clone was counted once. The chain employs TRBV7-8 and TRBJ1-2; 10 positions agree with TRBD1. Germline CDR1 reads SGHVS; CDR2 reads FQNEAQ. V lost 5 bases and J lost 8; bases outside the gene matches: 8. The length of the CDR3 is 14 residues. The CDR3 DNA is TGTGCCAGCAGCGCCGGGACAGGGGATAGAGGCTACACCTTC. Protein sequence: CASSAGTGDRGYTF. Drawing the rest from reference TRBV7-8 and TRBJ1-2, the complete variable domain is GAGVSQSPRYKVAKRGQDVALRCDPISGHVSLFWYQQALGQGPEFLTYFQNEAQLDKSGLPSDRFFAERPEGSVSTLKIQRTQQEDSAVYLCASSAGTGDRGYTFGSGTRLTVV.

The chain joins TRBV15 to TRBJ2-7; 8 bases agree with TRBD1. V was pared by 1 base and J by 4 bases, with 6 bases of the junction left unmatched. The length of the CDR3 is 15 residues. Germline loops: CDR1 LNHNV, CDR2 YYDKDF (reference sequence). In DNA form, the CDR3 reads TGTGCCACCAGCAGAGTGGCAGGGGGCGCTTACGAGCAGTACTTC. Amino acid sequence: CATSRVAGGAYEQYF.

The V call is TRBV5-1, the J call TRBJ1-2; 7 bases fit TRBD1. In germline, CDR1 is SGHRS, CDR2 YFSETQ. V trimming: 0 bases; J trimming: 0 bases; junction bases outside the gene matches: 5. This CDR3 spans 16 amino acids. CDR3 sequence: CASSLDGTAANYGYTF. The DNA for the CDR3 is TGCGCCAGCAGCTTGGACGGGACAGCCGCTAACTATGGCTACACCTTC.

V and J are TRBV4-3 and TRBJ1-1; D is possibly TRBD1 (5 bases). Germline V gene data show CDR1 as LGHNA and CDR2 as YSLEER. Trimming removed 0 bases from V and 0 bases from J, with 17 bases in between. The CDR3 extends over 18 amino acids. In DNA form, the CDR3 reads TGCGCCAGCAGCCAAGACTCGGGCAGGGCGGACATGAACACTGAAGCTTTCTTT. Its translation is CASSQDSGRADMNTEAFF.

The chain employs TRBV2 and TRBJ1-4, with a possible D match to TRBD1 (5 bases). Germline loops: CDR1 SNHLY, CDR2 FYNNEI. Deletions cut 7 bases from V and 7 bases from J, with 10 bases between. The CDR3 runs 12 residues. The CDR3 loop reads CASIQGSEKLFF. The CDR3 bases are TGTGCCAGCATTCAGGGTAGTGAAAAACTGTTTTTT. Full variable domain (remainder filled in from reference TRBV2 and TRBJ1-4): EPEVTQTPSHQVTQMGQEVILRCVPISNHLYFYWYRQILGQKVEFLVSFYNNEISEKSEIFDDQFSVERPDGSNFTLKIRSTKLEDSAMYFCASIQGSEKLFFGSGTQLSVL.

The gene calls are TRBV11-3 and TRBJ2-3; a possible D gene is TRBD2 (6 bases). V gave up 2 bases and J gave up 8 bases, with 11 bases separating them. Per germline, CDR1 SGHNT and CDR2 YENEEA. CDR3 length: 13 residues. CDR3 region: CASSLHPGGTQYF. CDR3 DNA sequence: TGTGCCAGCAGCTTACACCCCGGGGGTACGCAGTATTTT. The whole variable domain, filled in from reference TRBV11-3 and TRBJ2-3, reads EAGVVQSPRYKIIEKKQPVAFWCNPISGHNTLYWYLQNLGQGPELLIRYENEEAVDDSQLPKDRFSAERLKGVDSTLKIQPAELGDSAVYLCASSLHPGGTQYFGPGTRLTVL.

The rearrangement uses TRBV2 and TRBJ2-7, with 8 bases fitting TRBD1. The germline V gene has CDR1 SNHLY and CDR2 FYNNEI. V was pared by 6 bases and J by 5 bases, with 12 bases of the junction left unmatched. This CDR3 is 15 amino acids long. The CDR3 DNA sequence: TGTGCCAGCAGCCAGACCGGGACAGGACAGGACGAGCAGTACTTC. It yields the protein CASSQTGTGQDEQYF.

Comments on this clone: Since a much larger clone is just one base distant, this may be a read error. The chain joins TRBV9 to TRBJ2-5; D ambiguous. In germline, CDR1 is SGDLS, CDR2 YYNGEE. The CDR3 covers 15 residues. DNA of the CDR3: TGTGCCAGCAGCGTAGGGCAGCAGGATGAAGAGACCCAGCACTTC. It specifies CASSVGQQDEETQHF.

The J gene is TRBJ2-1, the V gene TRBV6-4, with a weak D call TRBD1 (5 bases). The germline gives CDR1 MRHNA, CDR2 SNTAGT. This CDR3 has 12 amino acids. Trimming shortened V by 2 bases and J by 10 bases, and 9 bases separated the two germline ends. CDR3 sequence: CASSDLTGEQFF. Written as DNA, the CDR3 is TGTGCCAGCAGTGACCTAACAGGAGAGCAGTTCTTC.

Details on this clone: The same CDR3 can be traced to other DNA sequences in this sample. The chain has TRBV4-1 and TRBJ2-7; 7 bases match TRBD2. The CDR3 is 16 residues long. Trimming at V came to 0 bases and at J to 0 bases, leaving 5 bases not matched to a gene. Germline loops: CDR1 MGHRA, CDR2 YSYEKL. CDR3 nucleotide sequence: TGCGCCAGCAGCCAAGATTCGGGGGGATCCTCCTACGAGCAGTACTTC. Its protein is CASSQDSGGSSYEQYF.

The gene calls are TRBV19 and TRBJ2-7; the D gene is possibly TRBD1 (6 bases). CDR3 length equals 15 residues. Trimming pared 6 bases from V and 2 bases from J, leaving 17 bases between. Germline loops: CDR1 LNHDA, CDR2 SQIVND (reference sequence). CDR3 protein: CASRVSGTRTYEQYF. Here the CDR3 DNA reads TGTGCCAGTAGGGTCTCCGGGACACGTACCTACGAGCAGTACTTC.

The V gene is TRBV27, the J gene TRBJ2-7, with a possible D match to TRBD1 (6 bases). Trimming cost V 5 bases and J 2 bases, with 13 bases left between them. The CDR3 is made up of 14 amino acids. CDR1 and CDR2 from the germline V gene are MNHEY and SMNVEV (reference sequence). The CDR3 region has the DNA TGTGCCAGCAGTCTGCACAGGGTACCCTACGAGCAGTACTTC. Translation: CASSLHRVPYEQYF.

This clone has a single count. The chain has TRBV9 and TRBJ1-3; D remains unclear. Trimming cost V 3 bases and J 2 bases, with 18 bases left between them. Germline V gene sequence: CDR1 SGDLS, CDR2 YYNGEE. This CDR3 has 17 residues. Here the CDR3 reads CASSGEPGRRAGNTIYF. The DNA for the CDR3 is TGTGCCAGCAGCGGAGAGCCAGGCCGCCGTGCTGGAAACACCATATATTTT.